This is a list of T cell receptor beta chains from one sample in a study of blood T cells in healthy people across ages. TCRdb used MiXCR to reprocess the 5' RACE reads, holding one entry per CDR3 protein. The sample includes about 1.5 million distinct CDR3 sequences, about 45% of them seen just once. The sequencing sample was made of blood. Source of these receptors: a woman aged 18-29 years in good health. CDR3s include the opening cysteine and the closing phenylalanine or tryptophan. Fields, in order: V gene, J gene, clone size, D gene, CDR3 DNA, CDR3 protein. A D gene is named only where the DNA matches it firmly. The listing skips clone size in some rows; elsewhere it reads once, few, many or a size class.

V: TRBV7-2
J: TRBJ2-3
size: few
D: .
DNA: TGTGCCAGCAGCCTGGGTTTGCGGACCGGAACGCAGTATTTT
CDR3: CASSLGLRTGTQYF

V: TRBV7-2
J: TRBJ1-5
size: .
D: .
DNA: TGTGCCAGCAGCTTAGTAACAGGGAACAATCAGCCCCAGCATTTT
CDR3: CASSLVTGNNQPQHF

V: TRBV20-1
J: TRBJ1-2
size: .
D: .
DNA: TGCAGTGCTAGAGACGAGGGGAATTTGGTCTACACCTTC
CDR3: CSARDEGNLVYTF

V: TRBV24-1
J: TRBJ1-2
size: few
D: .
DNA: TGTGCCACCAGTGATTTTAACAGCAACTATGGCTACACCTTC
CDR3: CATSDFNSNYGYTF

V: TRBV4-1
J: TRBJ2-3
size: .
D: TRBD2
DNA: TGCGCCAGCAGCCAACCCCGGGAGGGGCACCGCACAGATACGCAGTATTTT
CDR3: CASSQPREGHRTDTQYF

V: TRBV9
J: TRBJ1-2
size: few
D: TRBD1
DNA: TGTGCCAGCAGCCCAGGACAGGGGGATAACTATGGCTACACCTTC
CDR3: CASSPGQGDNYGYTF

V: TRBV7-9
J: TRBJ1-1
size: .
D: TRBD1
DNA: TGTGCCAGCAGCTTCGCGACAGGGGGCGAAACTGAAGCTTTCTTT
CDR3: CASSFATGGETEAFF

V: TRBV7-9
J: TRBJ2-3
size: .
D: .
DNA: TGTGCCAGCAGCTTAGTCCCGGGATACACAGATACGCAGTATTTT
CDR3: CASSLVPGYTDTQYF

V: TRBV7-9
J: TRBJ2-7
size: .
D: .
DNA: TGTGCCGCCAGTCGGGGCAGTGACTACGAGCAGTACTTC
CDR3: CAASRGSDYEQYF

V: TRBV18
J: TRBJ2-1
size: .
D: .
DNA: TGTGCCAGCTCACCCCCGGAAATCTCCTACAATGAGCAGTTCTTC
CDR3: CASSPPEISYNEQFF

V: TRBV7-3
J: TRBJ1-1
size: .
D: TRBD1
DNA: TGTGCCAGCAGCTTAGATACAGGGGAAGACACTGAAGCTTTCTTT
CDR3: CASSLDTGEDTEAFF

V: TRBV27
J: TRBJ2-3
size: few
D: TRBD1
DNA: TGTGCCAGCAGTCCTTCAGGGGGCGCAGATACGCAGTATTTT
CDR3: CASSPSGGADTQYF

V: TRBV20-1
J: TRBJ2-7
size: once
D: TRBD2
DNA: TGCAGCGCGCCACTAGCGACCTACGAGCAGTACTTC
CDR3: CSAPLATYEQYF

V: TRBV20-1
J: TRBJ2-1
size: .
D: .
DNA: TGCAGTCCCCGGGAAGATGAGCAGTTCTTC
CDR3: CSPREDEQFF

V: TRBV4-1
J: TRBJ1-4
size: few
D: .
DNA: TGCGCCAGCAGCCAACTTATCCAGGGGACTCGGGAAAAACTGTTTTTT
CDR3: CASSQLIQGTREKLFF

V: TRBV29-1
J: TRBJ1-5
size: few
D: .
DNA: TGCAGCGTTGCGGTCAGGGGAGGCGGCAATCAGCCCCAGCATTTT
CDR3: CSVAVRGGGNQPQHF

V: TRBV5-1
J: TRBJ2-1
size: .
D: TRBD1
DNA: TGCGCCAGCAGCTTGCCAACAGGGGGCTTTCGTCGAAATGAGCAGTTCTTC
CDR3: CASSLPTGGFRRNEQFF

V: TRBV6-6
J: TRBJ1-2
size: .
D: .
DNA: TGTGCCAGCAGTTACGTAGCCCCCGGGGGAGGTTATGGCTACACCTTC
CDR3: CASSYVAPGGGYGYTF

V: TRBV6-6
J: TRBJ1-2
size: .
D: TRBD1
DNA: TGTGCCCGCCGGGACAGACCTCTCTATGGCTACACCTTC
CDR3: CARRDRPLYGYTF

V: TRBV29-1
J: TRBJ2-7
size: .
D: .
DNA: TGCGGCGCACTATTCGGGGAGCGGGAGCAGTACTTC
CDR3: CGALFGEREQYF

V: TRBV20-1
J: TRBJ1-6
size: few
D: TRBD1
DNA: TGCAGTGCTAGAGACCTAACAGGGGGCAGTAATTCACCCCTCCACTTT
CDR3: CSARDLTGGSNSPLHF

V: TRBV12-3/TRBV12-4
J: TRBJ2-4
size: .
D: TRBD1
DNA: TGTGCCAGCGCACTCTCTTGGGGACAGAAGCAGTACTTC
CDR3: CASALSWGQKQYF

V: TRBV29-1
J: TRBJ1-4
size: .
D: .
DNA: TGCAGCGTTGGTAGGGGGAACAATGAAAAGCTGTTTTTT
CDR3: CSVGRGNNEKLFF

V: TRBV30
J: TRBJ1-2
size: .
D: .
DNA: TGTGCCTGGAGTCCCGGGGCCCCTGGCTACACCTTC
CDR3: CAWSPGAPGYTF

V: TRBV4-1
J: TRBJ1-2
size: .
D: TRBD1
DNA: TGCGCCAGCAGCCAACCACAGGGGGCCAACTATGGCTACACCTTC
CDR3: CASSQPQGANYGYTF

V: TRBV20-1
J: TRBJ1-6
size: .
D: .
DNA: TGCAGTGCTACCAGCCGGAATTCACCCCTCCACTTT
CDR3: CSATSRNSPLHF

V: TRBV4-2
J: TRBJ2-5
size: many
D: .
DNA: TGTGCCAGCAGCCAAGCTTCAGAGACCCAGTACTTC
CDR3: CASSQASETQYF

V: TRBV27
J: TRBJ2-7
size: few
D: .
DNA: TGTGCCAGCAGGGGGCAGTTTACCTACGAGCAGTACTTC
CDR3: CASRGQFTYEQYF

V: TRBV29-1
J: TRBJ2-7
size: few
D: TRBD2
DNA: TGCAGCGCCGAGGGACTAGCGGGAGTCGGCCTCTCCTACGAGCAGTACTTC
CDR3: CSAEGLAGVGLSYEQYF

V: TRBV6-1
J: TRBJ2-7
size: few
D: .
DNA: TGTGCCAGCAGTGAAGGCATTGTCTACGAGCAGTACTTC
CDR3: CASSEGIVYEQYF

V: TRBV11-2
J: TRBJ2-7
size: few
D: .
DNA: TGTGCCAGCAGCTGGTGGGACAATTACGAGCAGTACTTC
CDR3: CASSWWDNYEQYF

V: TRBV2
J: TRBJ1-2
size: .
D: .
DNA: TGTGCCAGCGCCGAGGCGGGGAATTCCTATGGCTACACCTTC
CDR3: CASAEAGNSYGYTF

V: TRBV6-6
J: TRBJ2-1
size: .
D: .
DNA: TGTGCCGGCCGTAGAGGGGGGAGCTCCTACAATGAGCAGTTCTTC
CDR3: CAGRRGGSSYNEQFF

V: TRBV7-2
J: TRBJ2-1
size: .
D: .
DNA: TGTGCCAGCAGCAACAGGGTGGGGAATGAGCAGTTCTTC
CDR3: CASSNRVGNEQFF

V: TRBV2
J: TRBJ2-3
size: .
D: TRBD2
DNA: TGTGCCAGTCCGTCAGCGGGGCCTCGCACAGATACGCAGTATTTT
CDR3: CASPSAGPRTDTQYF

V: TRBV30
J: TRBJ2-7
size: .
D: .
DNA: TGTGCCGGGGACACAGGGAGCTACGAGCAGTACTTC
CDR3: CAGDTGSYEQYF

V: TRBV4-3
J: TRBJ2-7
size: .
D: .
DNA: TGCGCCAGCAGCCAAGATAAACGGGATGGACATGAGCAGTACTTC
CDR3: CASSQDKRDGHEQYF

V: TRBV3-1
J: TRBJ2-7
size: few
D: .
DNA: TGTGCCAGCAGCCCCAGGGGTCTATCCTACGAGCAGTACTTC
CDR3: CASSPRGLSYEQYF

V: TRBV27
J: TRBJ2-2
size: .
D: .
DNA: TGTGCCAGCACCTCGGGGGTCAGCACCGGGGAGCTGTTTTTT
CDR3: CASTSGVSTGELFF

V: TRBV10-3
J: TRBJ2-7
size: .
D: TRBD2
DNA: TGTGCCACCTCCTTAGCGGGAACCTCCTACGAGCAGTACTTC
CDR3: CATSLAGTSYEQYF

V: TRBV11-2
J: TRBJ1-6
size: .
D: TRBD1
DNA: TGTGCCAGCAGTCCGACAGGGTATAATTCACCCCTCCACTTT
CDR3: CASSPTGYNSPLHF

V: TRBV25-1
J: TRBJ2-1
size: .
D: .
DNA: TGTGCCAGCAGATCACTAGGAAATGAGCAGTTCTTC
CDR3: CASRSLGNEQFF

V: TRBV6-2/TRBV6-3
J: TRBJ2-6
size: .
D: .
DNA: TGTGCCAGCACCACAGAGAGGGGCTCTGGGGCCAACGTCCTGACTTTC
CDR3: CASTTERGSGANVLTF

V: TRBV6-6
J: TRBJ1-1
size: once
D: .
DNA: TGTGCCGGCAGTTACTCGTACGTGAACACTGAAGCTTTCTTT
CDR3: CAGSYSYVNTEAFF

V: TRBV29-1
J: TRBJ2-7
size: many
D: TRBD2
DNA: TGCAGCGCACGGGGGGTCCACGAGCAGTACTTC
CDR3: CSARGVHEQYF

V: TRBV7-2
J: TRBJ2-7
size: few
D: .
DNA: TGTGCCAGCAGCCCCCGCCGGGATTTAAACGGTTTGGGCTACGAGCAGTACTTC
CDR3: CASSPRRDLNGLGYEQYF

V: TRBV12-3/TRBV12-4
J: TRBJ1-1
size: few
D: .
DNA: TGTGCCAGCAGTTTAAGGAGAGGGGGAAAAGCTTTCTTT
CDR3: CASSLRRGGKAFF